The next 26 T cell receptor beta chains were all read from a single sample in a study of CXCR3-negative and CXCR3-positive naive CD8 T cells. The authors prepared UMI-labeled TRB cDNA libraries by 5' RACE. TCRdb re-called the 5' RACE reads and catalogs CDR3 proteins one per entry, DNA excluded. The sample data list about 53,000 distinct CDR3 sequences. The sequenced sample consisted of naive CXCR3- CD8+ T cells from blood. Subset of the sample: CD45RO-CCR7+CD27+CD95- naive CD8+ T cells lacking CXCR3 (TNR3-). The receptors were gathered from a human donor in good health. Some clones in this sample may be carry-over from other donors' samples.

The chain is built from TRBV29-1 and TRBJ2-7; TCRdb lists TRBD2, though no DNA is available to test this call. Germline V lookup: CDR1 SQVTM, CDR2 ANQGSEA. The CDR3 is made up of 14 amino acids. CDR3 in amino acids: CSVEGADRPYEQYF.

CDR3 sequence: CASSAQAASNYEQYF. The chain couples TRBV4-1 to TRBJ2-7; no DNA is available, so the TRBD2 call from TCRdb remains unchecked. CDR1 and CDR2 (germline): MGHRA, YSYEKL. The CDR3 has 15 amino acids.

The genes are TRBV10-3 and TRBJ1-2. This CDR3 comprises 15 residues. Germline V gene lookup returns CDR1 ENHRY and CDR2 SYGVKD. CDR3 sequence reads: CAISDGGANNYGYTF.

This chain uses TRBV7-8 with TRBJ2-2; TCRdb selects TRBD1, and the lack of DNA leaves this call unchecked. This CDR3 has 19 amino acids. Germline V gives CDR1 SGHVS, CDR2 FQNEAQ. The CDR3 region is CASSLPELQGAANTGELFF.

V gene TRBV7-9 combines with J gene TRBJ1-1; TCRdb designates TRBD1, a call that cannot be tested without DNA. There are 15 residues in the CDR3. The germline V gene has CDR1 SEHNR and CDR2 FQNEAQ (reference sequence). CDR3: CASSLAVRENTEAFF.

The chain links TRBV7-9 to TRBJ2-7; checking the TCRdb D call of TRBD2 is not possible without DNA. The CDR3 length is 15 residues. CDR1 SEHNR and CDR2 FQNEAQ come from the germline V gene (reference sequence). CDR3 sequence reads: CASSHVLAGAYEQYF.

This CDR3 is CASAEGTSGGPSYEQYF. The gene calls are TRBV6-6 and TRBJ2-7; TCRdb proposes TRBD2, but this gene call is untestable without DNA. CDR3 length equals 17 residues. The germline CDR1 and CDR2 sequences are MNHNY and SVGAGI (reference sequence).

The chain recombines TRBV4-2 with TRBJ2-1; checking the TCRdb D call of TRBD2 is not possible without DNA. CDR1 is LGHNA, CDR2 YNFKEQ, per germline. The CDR3 length is 16 residues. The CDR3 sequence is CASCAIAGSSYNEQFF.

This chain connects TRBV5-6 to TRBJ2-1. Germline V lookup: CDR1 SGHDT, CDR2 YYEEEE. This CDR3 region has 14 residues. This chain's CDR3 is CASSLLDSYNEQFF.

This chain's CDR3 is CASSPVRSSYEQYF. The chain has TRBV3-1 and TRBJ2-7. Germline values: CDR1 LGHDT, CDR2 YNNKEL (reference sequence). The CDR3 consists of 14 residues.

The chain recombines TRBV4-2 with TRBJ2-3. The CDR3 contains 12 residues. The V gene's germline CDR1 is LGHNA and CDR2 YNFKEQ. CDR3 loop: CASSQELNTQYF.

The chain employs TRBV7-9 and TRBJ2-1; the D gene TCRdb calls, TRBD2, cannot be checked with no DNA. Germline values: CDR1 SEHNR, CDR2 FQNEAQ (reference sequence). The CDR3 sequence is 14 residues long. The CDR3 protein is CASSSYMGHNEQFF.

The gene calls are TRBV10-3 and TRBJ1-1; TCRdb lists TRBD1, though no DNA is available to test this call. Germline loops: CDR1 ENHRY, CDR2 SYGVKD. The CDR3 runs to 16 residues. CDR3 region: CATRAIKGEKDTEAFF.

This chain joins TRBV5-1 and TRBJ2-7; there is no DNA to check the TCRdb D call of TRBD1. This CDR3 region has 14 residues. CDR1 is SGHRS, CDR2 YFSETQ, per germline. The CDR3 sequence is CASSSEGMAPEQYF.

The chain has TRBV6-2 or TRBV6-3 and TRBJ2-1; TCRdb indicates TRBD2, and absent DNA this call remains unverified. This CDR3 comprises 17 residues. From germline, CDR1 is MNHEY and CDR2 SVGEGT. The CDR3 sequence is CASSSGLAGGDRNEQFF.

The chain links TRBV6-2 or TRBV6-3 to TRBJ2-4; TCRdb outputs TRBD2, but without DNA this stays unchecked. This CDR3 has 21 amino acids. Germline CDR1 reads MNHEY; CDR2 reads SVGEGT. CDR3 in amino acids: CASSYLPRTSGGDLAKNIQYF.

CDR3: CASSKAEGGWDTCFSYEQYF. The chain recombines TRBV21-1 with TRBJ2-7; TCRdb reports TRBD1, a call that lacks DNA to check it against. TRBV21-1 is designated a pseudogene. The CDR3 has 20 amino acids.

V and J are TRBV4-3 and TRBJ1-1; with no DNA, the TCRdb D assignment of TRBD1 cannot be verified. Per germline, CDR1 LGHNA and CDR2 YSLEER. CDR3 length: 17 amino acids. The CDR3 sequence: CASSHGTGERSFTEAFF.

The chain uses TRBV7-9 and TRBJ2-7; there is no DNA to check the TCRdb D call of TRBD1. CDR1 is SEHNR and CDR2 is FQNEAQ in the germline V gene (reference sequence). The CDR3 has 14 amino acids. CDR3 amino acids: CASSSGQGFYEQYF.

The gene calls are TRBV19 and TRBJ2-3; the D call from TCRdb, TRBD2, cannot be confirmed without DNA. The CDR3 has 16 residues. CDR1 is LNHDA, CDR2 SQIVND, per germline (reference sequence). This CDR3 reads CASSTGTSGRTDTQYF.

The chain combines TRBV12-3 or TRBV12-4 with TRBJ2-7; TCRdb lists TRBD2, though no DNA is available to test this call. The CDR3 totals 14 residues. The CDR3 reads CASSLGLAGDEQYF.

The V and J genes are TRBV7-2 and TRBJ2-1; TCRdb's assignment of TRBD2 cannot be checked, as there is no DNA. Germline CDR1 is SGHTA and CDR2 is FQGNSA. The CDR3 loop spans 16 amino acids. The CDR3: CASSLVGGGAYNEQFF.

The gene calls are TRBV5-1 and TRBJ2-1. This CDR3 spans 12 amino acids. Germline V gives CDR1 SGHRS, CDR2 YFSETQ. The CDR3 sequence: CASTGPYNEQFF.

This chain joins TRBV20-1 and TRBJ2-1; TCRdb returns TRBD2, unconfirmable since there is no DNA. This CDR3 region has 17 residues. CDR1 is DFQATT and CDR2 is SNEGSKA in the germline V gene (reference sequence). The CDR3 loop reads CSARDLGSGGLINEQFF.

The chain links TRBV7-9 to TRBJ2-2. The CDR3 spans 14 residues. Germline V CDR1 and CDR2: SEHNR, FQNEAQ (reference sequence). CDR3 residues: CASSFTSETGELFF.

The V gene is TRBV7-8, the J gene TRBJ2-7; there is no DNA to check the TCRdb D call of TRBD2. CDR3 length: 14 amino acids. The germline V gene encodes CDR1 SGHVS and CDR2 FQNEAQ. The chain's CDR3 is CASSGTISIYEQYF.